The source of this TCR beta chain is a study of blood T cell repertoires in COVID-19. Study overall: The origin of the acute and convalescent COVID-19 samples was the United States, Italy and Spain. T cells, B-cell-depleted T cells, or PBMCs supplied cDNA or gDNA.

Profiling relied on immunoSEQ multiplex PCR, and the TCRdb table lists in-frame clones only, not all of them. This sample has 210,000 or so clones, with about 91% found just once. Trimming left V 10 bases short and J 3 bases short, with 25 bases between. Germline V gene data show CDR1 as LNHDA and CDR2 as SQIVND (reference sequence). The length of the CDR3 is 17 residues. Sequenced sample: peripheral blood. The TCR comes from a man aged 25 to 45 with acute or convalescent COVID-19. This rearrangement joins TRBV19 to TRBJ1-5; perhaps TRBD1 as D (6 bases). CDR3 sequence reads: CATSIKRGGGYNQPQHF. The CDR3 region has the DNA TGTGCCACCAGTATAAAAAGGGGAGGGGGATACAATCAGCCCCAGCATTTT.